The 32 T cell receptor beta chains in this list originate from one sample, sequenced in a study of T cell changes during pregnancy in multiple sclerosis. Libraries were prepared by immunoSEQ multiplex PCR; TCRdb keeps only in-frame clonotypes and omits some of them. The top ten clones hold 3.7% of a sample with tens of thousands of clones, roughly 92% of them seen once. The input for sequencing was peripheral blood, taken after pregnancy. The receptors originated from a female donor in good health, enrolled as a control in a pregnancy study.

This chain joins TRBV7-8 and TRBJ1-2; 9 bases agree with TRBD1. CDR1 and CDR2 from the germline V gene are SGHVS and FQNEAQ. The CDR3 is made up of 14 amino acids. V was pared by 5 bases and J by 7 bases, with 8 bases of the junction left unmatched. CDR3 in amino acids: CASSLPGTGIGYTF. The CDR3 bases are TGTGCCAGCAGCCTACCCGGGACAGGGATTGGCTACACCTTC.

The chain combines TRBV18 with TRBJ1-1; 9 nucleotides agree with TRBD1. Germline V CDR1 and CDR2: KGHSH, LQKENI. V trimming: 4 bases; J trimming: 3 bases; junction bases outside the gene matches: 3. The CDR3 consists of 14 residues. The CDR3 is CASSQQGADTEAFF. In DNA form, the CDR3 reads TGTGCCAGCTCACAACAGGGGGCGGACACTGAAGCTTTCTTT.

This chain joins TRBV28 and TRBJ1-2, with 7 bases lining up with TRBD1. Germline V lookup: CDR1 MDHEN, CDR2 SYDVKM. The CDR3 loop spans 14 amino acids. The V gene end was trimmed by 6 bases and the J gene end by 5 bases; junction bases not matched to a gene: 9. The CDR3 coding sequence is TGTGCCAGCAGAATCCCGGGACAGAGATATGGCTACACCTTC. It codes for CASRIPGQRYGYTF.

This chain links TRBV6-4 with TRBJ2-3, with a possible D match to TRBD1 (5 bases). Per the germline V gene, CDR1 is MRHNA and CDR2 is SNTAGT. This CDR3 spans 13 amino acids. The V gene lost 5 bases and the J gene lost 2 bases, with 8 bases spanning the gap. The CDR3 coding sequence is TGTGCCAGCAGTACAGGAAACACAGATACGCAGTATTTT. It codes for CASSTGNTDTQYF.

V is TRBV11-2 and J is TRBJ2-7, with TRBD2 identical over 10 bases. The CDR3 covers 15 residues. J lost 0 bases, V lost 3 bases, and 2 bases had no gene match. Per the germline V gene, CDR1 is SGHAT and CDR2 is FQNNGV. This CDR3 is CASSLASGSSYEQYF. CDR3 DNA sequence: TGTGCCAGCAGCTTGGCTAGCGGGAGCTCCTACGAGCAGTACTTC. Together with reference TRBV11-2 and TRBJ2-7, the CDR3 gives the full variable domain: EAGVAQSPRYKIIEKRQSVAFWCNPISGHATLYWYQQILGQGPKLLIQFQNNGVVDDSQLPKDRFSAERLKGVDSTLKIQPAKLEDSAVYLCASSLASGSSYEQYFGPGTRLTVT.

This clone appeared a few times. The chain links TRBV7-9 to TRBJ2-2; a possible D gene is TRBD1 (5 bases). Trimming shortened V by 5 bases and J by 10 bases, and 17 bases separated the two germline ends. The CDR3 covers 14 residues. In germline, CDR1 is SEHNR, CDR2 FQNEAQ (reference sequence). The CDR3 DNA reads as TGTGCCAGCAGCCAACGGACACAAGACTCGGAGCTGTTTTTT. This gives the protein CASSQRTQDSELFF.

The chain uses TRBV7-8 and TRBJ2-5, with D unclear. This CDR3 is built from 13 residues. Germline CDR1 and CDR2: SGHVS and FQNEAQ. The ends were cut back, 2 bases at V and 2 bases at J, with 6 bases in the middle. The CDR3 loop is CASSLTQQETQYF. The CDR3 DNA reads as TGTGCCAGCAGCTTAACACAGCAAGAGACCCAGTACTTC.

The chain couples TRBV6-1 to TRBJ1-2, with D possibly matching TRBD1 (6 bases). Trimming took off 6 bases at V and 4 bases at J, with 12 bases between the two ends. This CDR3 region has 13 residues. Per the germline V gene, CDR1 is MNHNS and CDR2 is SASEGT. The chain's CDR3 is CASREGGGYGYTF. CDR3 coding DNA: TGTGCCAGCAGGGAGGGAGGGGGCTATGGCTACACCTTC.

The V gene is TRBV28, the J gene TRBJ1-3; a possible D gene is TRBD1 (6 bases). CDR1 is MDHEN and CDR2 is SYDVKM in the germline V gene. This CDR3 is built from 14 residues. V was trimmed by 7 bases and J by 1 base, leaving 11 bases between them. DNA for the CDR3: TGTGCCAGCACCACCGGGACATCTGGAAACACCATATATTTT. It specifies CASTTGTSGNTIYF.

The chain uses TRBV5-1 and TRBJ2-1, with 13 bases that match TRBD2. V gave up 4 bases and J gave up 10 bases; unmatched junction bases: 8. CDR3 size: 15 residues. CDR1 and CDR2 (germline): SGHRS, YFSETQ. CDR3 nucleotides: TGCGCCAGCAGCATAGGACTAGCGGGGGAGGTGGAGCAGTTCTTC. Protein: CASSIGLAGEVEQFF.

This clone was counted once. The chain joins TRBV28 to TRBJ1-2; TRBD1 matches at 8 bases. CDR1 is MDHEN, CDR2 SYDVKM, per germline. The CDR3 runs to 14 residues. V dropped 4 bases and J dropped 4; count of bases not matched to a gene: 5. CDR3 amino acids: CASSSGQETYGYTF. For the CDR3, the DNA is TGTGCCAGCAGTTCGGGACAGGAGACCTATGGCTACACCTTC.

The chain carries TRBV6-5 and TRBJ2-1; 10 bases match TRBD2. Germline CDR1 reads MNHEY; CDR2 reads SVGAGI. This CDR3 region has 15 residues. V was clipped by 5 bases and J by 6 bases; unmatched bases: 7. The CDR3 sequence: CASSMLAGASNEQFF. Written as DNA, the CDR3 is TGTGCCAGCAGTATGCTAGCGGGAGCCTCCAATGAGCAGTTCTTC.

The genes are TRBV2 and TRBJ2-1, with 9 positions matching TRBD2. V was clipped by 3 bases and J by 3 bases; unmatched bases: 6. Looked up from germline, CDR1 is SNHLY and CDR2 is FYNNEI. The CDR3 is 16 amino acids. CDR3 sequence (DNA): TGTGCCAGCAGTGATCTGTCTAGCGGGATCTACAATGAGCAGTTCTTC. As protein: CASSDLSSGIYNEQFF.

This sequence joins TRBV15 and TRBJ1-4, with D maybe TRBD1 (5 bases). Trimming took 5 bases from V and 8 from J, leaving 12 bases between them. The CDR3 covers 13 residues. Germline CDR1 is LNHNV and CDR2 is YYDKDF (reference sequence). The CDR3 DNA is TGTGCCACCAGCCCGGGGGGGGTGGAAAAACTGTTTTTT. Its translation: CATSPGGVEKLFF.

This chain's CDR3 is CASSDLGGGAPDTQYF. The CDR3 nucleotides read TGTGCCAGCAGTGACCTTGGCGGGGGGGCCCCAGATACGCAGTATTTT. The gene calls are TRBV6-4 and TRBJ2-3; 9 positions agree with TRBD2. The CDR3 sequence is 16 residues long. J was trimmed by 4 bases and V by 2 bases; bases with no gene match: 7. The germline CDR1 and CDR2 sequences are MRHNA and SNTAGT.

The chain links TRBV5-4 to TRBJ1-4; D is uncertain. Germline V gives CDR1 SGHNT, CDR2 YYREEE (reference sequence). The CDR3 runs to 15 residues. V shed 2 bases and J shed 5 bases, with 13 bases lying between them. CDR3 DNA: TGTGCCAGCAGCTTTGGTAATGTACAAAATGAAAAACTGTTTTTT. This translates into CASSFGNVQNEKLFF.

V gene TRBV19 combines with J gene TRBJ2-5, with 9 bases lining up with TRBD2. CDR3 length: 15 amino acids. The V gene's germline CDR1 is LNHDA and CDR2 SQIVND (reference sequence). V shed 4 bases and J 0 bases; nucleotides not matched to a gene: 3. The DNA for the CDR3 is TGTGCCAGTAGTAAGGAGCGGGGGGACCAAGAGACCCAGTACTTC. Translation: CASSKERGDQETQYF.

This clone appeared a few times. The DNA for the CDR3 is TGTGCCAGCAGCTTCGGACAGGGCTATGGCTACACCTTC. Its protein product is CASSFGQGYGYTF. The chain couples TRBV5-5 to TRBJ1-2; TRBD1 aligns across 8 bases. V lost 2 bases and J lost 4; bases outside the gene matches: 1. Per the germline V gene, CDR1 is SGHKS and CDR2 is YYEKEE (reference sequence). The CDR3 contains 13 residues.

There are a few counts of this clone. The CDR3 sequence: CASSLTQGAYGYTF. Here the CDR3 DNA reads TGTGCCAGCAGCCTGACGCAGGGGGCCTATGGCTACACCTTC. V and J are TRBV7-8 and TRBJ1-2, with 8 positions matching TRBD1. V was clipped by 5 bases and J by 4 bases; unmatched bases: 6. Germline CDR1 reads SGHVS; CDR2 reads FQNEAQ. This CDR3 comprises 14 residues. Complete variable domain (other parts from reference TRBV7-8 and TRBJ1-2): GAGVSQSPRYKVAKRGQDVALRCDPISGHVSLFWYQQALGQGPEFLTYFQNEAQLDKSGLPSDRFFAERPEGSVSTLKIQRTQQEDSAVYLCASSLTQGAYGYTFGSGTRLTVV.

The chain combines TRBV27 with TRBJ2-2; D call uncertain. This CDR3 contains 11 residues. The V end was cut by 6 bases, the J end by 4 bases, with 3 bases between. Per the germline V gene, CDR1 is MNHEY and CDR2 is SMNVEV (reference sequence). CDR3 loop: CASRSTGELFF. In DNA, the CDR3 is TGTGCCAGCAGGAGCACCGGGGAGCTGTTTTTT.

This chain links TRBV4-1 with TRBJ2-7; 7 nucleotides align to TRBD1. V lost 3 bases and J lost 0; bases outside the gene matches: 2. Germline lookup yields CDR1 MGHRA and CDR2 YSYEKL. This CDR3 is built from 14 residues. This CDR3 reads CASSHYRGSYEQYF. The CDR3 DNA is TGCGCCAGCAGCCATTACAGGGGCTCCTACGAGCAGTACTTC.

This clone was detected only a few times. This chain uses TRBV4-1 with TRBJ1-1; D is perhaps TRBD1 (5 bases). Germline-derived CDR1 and CDR2 are MGHRA and YSYEKL. The CDR3 contains 14 residues. With 3 bases removed from V and 0 bases from J, the gap between germline ends came to 8 bases. CDR3 protein: CASSHGTMNTEAFF. The CDR3 DNA reads TGCGCCAGCAGCCACGGGACTATGAACACTGAAGCTTTCTTT.

In this sample, this clone turned up once. This chain uses TRBV11-2 with TRBJ2-7, with 11 bases fitting TRBD2. Germline CDR1 reads SGHAT; CDR2 reads FQNNGV. The CDR3 sequence is 16 residues long. V shed 4 bases, J shed 4 bases, and the junction held 9 bases outside the gene matches. The CDR3 DNA is TGTGCCAGCAGCTCCACTAGCGGGAGCCATATTTACGAGCAGTACTTC. As protein: CASSSTSGSHIYEQYF.

Comments on this clone: This sample also contains other DNA sequences that code for the same CDR3. V gene TRBV5-1 combines with J gene TRBJ2-3; the match to TRBD2 covers 10 bases. The germline CDR1 and CDR2 sequences are SGHRS and YFSETQ. The V and J ends lost 0 bases and 1 base, in that order; junction bases with no gene match: 2. The CDR3 is made up of 16 amino acids. Written as DNA, the CDR3 is TGCGCCAGCAGCTTGGCTAGCGGGAGTGGCACAGATACGCAGTATTTT. Protein product: CASSLASGSGTDTQYF.

V is TRBV6-1 and J is TRBJ1-5; D perhaps matches TRBD1 (6 bases). The CDR3 extends over 16 amino acids. Germline V CDR1 and CDR2: MNHNS, SASEGT. Trimming left V 4 bases short and J 6 bases short, with 19 bases between. The DNA of the CDR3 is TGTGCCAGCAGTGGTGTCGAGGGGGGGTCGGGTCAGCCCCAGCATTTT. Protein: CASSGVEGGSGQPQHF.

The V and J genes are TRBV28 and TRBJ1-3; TRBD1 agrees at 12 bases. Germline V gene sequence: CDR1 MDHEN, CDR2 SYDVKM. V lost 1 base to trimming and J lost 4 bases; unmatched junction nucleotides: 17. This CDR3 region has 21 residues. The CDR3 here is CASSLYLDYLGQGAPGNTIYF. CDR3 nucleotides: TGTGCCAGCAGTTTATATCTCGACTATCTGGGACAGGGGGCGCCCGGAAACACCATATATTTT. Full variable domain (remainder filled in from reference TRBV28 and TRBJ1-3): DVKVTQSSRYLVKRTGEKVFLECVQDMDHENMFWYRQDPGLGLRLIYFSYDVKMKEKGDIPEGYSVSREKKERFSLILESASTNQTSMYLCASSLYLDYLGQGAPGNTIYFGEGSWLTVV.

This sequence joins TRBV6-5 and TRBJ1-2; maybe TRBD1 (5 bases). The CDR3 spans 15 residues. Trimming stripped 6 bases from V and 4 bases from J, with 18 bases between. Germline V gene sequence: CDR1 MNHEY, CDR2 SVGAGI. The CDR3 region has the DNA TGTGCCAGCAGCCCCGGGAGGGGACGAACCTATGGCTACACCTTC. It translates to CASSPGRGRTYGYTF.

The chain is built from TRBV15 and TRBJ2-5; perhaps TRBD2 as D (6 bases). Germline CDR1 reads LNHNV; CDR2 reads YYDKDF (reference sequence). The CDR3 consists of 13 residues. Deletions cut 6 bases from V and 5 bases from J, with 13 bases between. The DNA for the CDR3 is TGTGCCACCAGTCCGGGGGATAGTGAGACCCAGTACTTC. Translation: CATSPGDSETQYF.

The gene calls are TRBV20-1 and TRBJ1-2, with unresolved D. CDR1 is DFQATT and CDR2 is SNEGSKA in the germline V gene (reference sequence). The CDR3 sequence is 11 residues long. Trimming pared 1 base from V and 8 bases from J, leaving 8 bases between. DNA of the CDR3: TGCAGTGCTAGAGCGGAGGCCGGCTACACCTTC. Its translation: CSARAEAGYTF.

The V and J genes are TRBV28 and TRBJ1-6, with a tentative D call TRBD1 (6 bases). The V end lost 5 bases, the J end lost 10 bases, and 12 bases lay between the germline ends. This CDR3 is 13 amino acids long. Germline assignment: CDR1 MDHEN and CDR2 SYDVKM. The CDR3 DNA is TGTGCCAGCAGTGACTACAGGGACTCACCCCTCCACTTT. Translating it yields CASSDYRDSPLHF.

The chain employs TRBV7-9 and TRBJ1-1; 7 bases are a match to TRBD1. From germline, CDR1 is SEHNR and CDR2 FQNEAQ (reference sequence). The CDR3 is made up of 13 amino acids. With V trimmed by 5 bases and J by 11 bases, 11 bases remained unmatched. CDR3 protein: CASSQGTVLEAFF. Written as DNA, the CDR3 is TGTGCCAGCAGCCAAGGGACAGTCCTTGAGGCTTTCTTT. Based on the CDR3 plus reference TRBV7-9 and TRBJ1-1, the full variable domain is DTGVSQNPRHKITKRGQNVTFRCDPISEHNRLYWYRQTLGQGPEFLTYFQNEAQLEKSRLLSDRFSAERPKGSFSTLEIQRTEQGDSAMYLCASSQGTVLEAFFGQGTRLTVV.

DNA for the CDR3: TGTGCCAGCAGCTTGGGGGACAGGGGTGTCTATGGCTACACCTTC. This sequence encodes CASSLGDRGVYGYTF. The gene calls are TRBV5-6 and TRBJ1-2, with TRBD1 matching over 10 bases. Germline-derived CDR1 and CDR2 are SGHDT and YYEEEE. The CDR3 runs 15 residues. V lost 0 bases and J lost 4; bases outside the gene matches: 3.